This paragraph reports one T cell receptor beta chain. This CDR3 spans 16 amino acids. With V trimmed by 8 bases and J by 4 bases, 11 bases remained unmatched. Per germline, CDR1 MNHEY and CDR2 SMNVEV (reference sequence). These data are taken from a study of cytomegalovirus exposure and HLA in healthy donors. A multiplex PCR was run with 60 Vbeta primers and 13 Jbeta primers. Libraries were prepared by immunoSEQ multiplex PCR; TCRdb keeps only in-frame clonotypes and omits some of them. The sample consists of 90,000 to 120,000 clones, around two thirds of them appearing once. Sequencing input: PBMCs. The chain combines TRBV27 with TRBJ2-7; 13 nucleotides match TRBD2. This TCR derives from a man aged 50 or older in good health and CMV-seropositive. Here the CDR3 reads CASHPWTSGSSYEQYF. The CDR3 nucleotides read TGTGCCAGCCATCCCTGGACTAGCGGGAGCAGTTACGAGCAGTACTTC.